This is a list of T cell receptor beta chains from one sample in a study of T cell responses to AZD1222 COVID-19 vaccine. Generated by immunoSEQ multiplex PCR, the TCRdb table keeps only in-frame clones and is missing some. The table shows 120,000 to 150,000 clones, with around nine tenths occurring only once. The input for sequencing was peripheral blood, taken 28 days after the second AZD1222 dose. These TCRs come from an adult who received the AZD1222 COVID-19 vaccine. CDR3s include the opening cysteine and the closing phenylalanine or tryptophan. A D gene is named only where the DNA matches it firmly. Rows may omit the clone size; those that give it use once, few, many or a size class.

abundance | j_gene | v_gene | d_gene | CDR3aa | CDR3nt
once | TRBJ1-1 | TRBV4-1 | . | CASSQVRGDTEAFF | TGCGCCAGCAGCCAGGTGCGGGGAGACACTGAAGCTTTCTTT
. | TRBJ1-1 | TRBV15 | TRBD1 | CATSTRGRGTEAFF | TGTGCCACCAGCACCAGGGGGCGGGGGACTGAAGCTTTCTTT
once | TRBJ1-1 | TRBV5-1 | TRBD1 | CASSYGQGKLSAFF | TGCGCCAGCAGCTACGGACAGGGTAAATTAAGCGCTTTCTTT
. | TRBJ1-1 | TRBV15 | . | CATSREIQTAAFF | TGTGCCACCAGCAGAGAAATTCAGACCGCAGCTTTCTTT
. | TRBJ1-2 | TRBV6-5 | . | CASSSSNAGYGYTF | TGTGCCAGCAGTTCCTCAAACGCGGGGTATGGCTACACCTTC
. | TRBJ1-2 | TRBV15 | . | CATSRDTDRNYGYTF | TGTGCCACCAGCAGAGATACAGACCGTAACTATGGCTACACCTTC
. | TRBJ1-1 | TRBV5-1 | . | CASRGFSEAFF | TGCGCCAGCAGAGGGTTCTCCGAAGCTTTCTTT
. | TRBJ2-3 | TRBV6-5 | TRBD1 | CATRPTGGVDTQYF | TGTGCCACCCGCCCGACAGGGGGCGTGGATACGCAGTATTTT
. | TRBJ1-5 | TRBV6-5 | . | CASSSRRNQPQHF | TGTGCCAGCAGCTCTAGAAGGAATCAGCCCCAGCATTTT
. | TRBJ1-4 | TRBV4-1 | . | CASSHLGRATNEKLFF | TGCGCCAGCAGCCACCTCGGACGGGCAACTAATGAAAAACTGTTTTTT
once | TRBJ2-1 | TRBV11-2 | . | CASSFVHNEQFF | TGTGCCAGCAGCTTTGTGCACAATGAGCAGTTCTTC
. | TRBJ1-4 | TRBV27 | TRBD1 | CASSLGQGVGNEKLFF | TGTGCCAGCAGTTTAGGACAGGGGGTGGGCAATGAAAAACTGTTTTTT
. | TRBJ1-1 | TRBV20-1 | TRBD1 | CSAHRTGGVFF | TGCAGTGCTCATCGGACAGGGGGGGTTTTCTTT
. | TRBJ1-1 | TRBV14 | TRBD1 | CASSGTGGGTEAFF | TGTGCCAGCAGCGGTACAGGGGGCGGGACTGAAGCTTTCTTT
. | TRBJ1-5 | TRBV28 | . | CASTGVGGNQPQHF | TGTGCCAGCACGGGGGTAGGAGGCAATCAGCCCCAGCATTTT
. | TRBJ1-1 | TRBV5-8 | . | CASSLGPPYPAFF | TGTGCCAGCAGCTTAGGCCCCCCGTACCCGGCTTTCTTT
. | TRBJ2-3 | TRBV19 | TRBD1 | CASSTGQGSTDTQYF | TGTGCCAGTAGTACCGGACAGGGGAGCACAGATACGCAGTATTTT
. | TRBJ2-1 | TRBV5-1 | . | CASSIGQGSEQFF | TGCGCCAGCAGCATCGGCCAAGGGAGTGAGCAGTTCTTC
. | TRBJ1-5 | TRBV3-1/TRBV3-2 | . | CASGVDQPQHF | TGTGCCAGTGGGGTGGATCAGCCCCAGCATTTT
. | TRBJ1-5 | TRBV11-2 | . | CASSLVGRLNQPQHF | TGTGCCAGCAGCTTAGTGGGGAGGTTGAATCAGCCCCAGCATTTT
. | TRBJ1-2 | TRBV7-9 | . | CASSKSLTGYGYTF | TGTGCCAGCAGCAAATCCTTGACAGGCTATGGCTACACCTTC
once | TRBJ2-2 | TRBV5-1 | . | CASSLLGGEAGELFF | TGCGCCAGCAGCCTTCTCGGGGGAGAGGCCGGGGAGCTGTTTTTT
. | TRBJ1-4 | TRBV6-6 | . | CASSYSRVGDEKLFF | TGTGCCAGCAGTTACAGCAGGGTTGGGGACGAAAAACTGTTTTTT
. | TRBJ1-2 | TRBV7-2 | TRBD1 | CASSPRQGAGGYTF | TGTGCCAGCAGCCCACGTCAGGGGGCGGGAGGCTACACCTTC
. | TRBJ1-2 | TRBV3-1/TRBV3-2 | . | CASRRGGADDYGYTF | TGTGCCAGCAGACGAGGGGGGGCTGATGACTATGGCTACACCTTC